The 21 T cell receptor beta chains listed next were all sequenced from one sample in a study of T-cell memory formation after mild COVID-19. TCRdb re-derived calls from the 5' RACE reads in MiXCR, one entry per CDR3 protein. Of approximately 440,000 distinct CDR3 sequences in the sample, 20% are singletons; the top ten hold 7.5% to 9.5%. Material: PBMCs or a T cell subset sorted from them (not recorded which). All receptors derive from an adult woman who had mild COVID-19 (a few samples of this study predate the infection). Cell type and time point are not known.

The sample holds a few counts of this clonotype. The chain links TRBV4-1 to TRBJ1-1, with D tentatively TRBD1 (5 bases). V lost 0 bases, J lost 2 bases, and 10 bases lay in between. The length of the CDR3 is 15 residues. Germline lookup yields CDR1 MGHRA and CDR2 YSYEKL. For the CDR3, the DNA is TGCGCCAGCAGCCAAGACTCGCAGGGCAACACTGAAGCTTTCTTT. It encodes CASSQDSQGNTEAFF.

There are a few counts of this clonotype. The chain has TRBV7-8 and TRBJ2-1, with D perhaps matching TRBD1 or TRBD2 (6 bases each). The V gene's germline CDR1 is SGHVS and CDR2 FQNEAQ. Between the trimmed V and J ends, which lost 5 bases and 9 bases, there was a span of 17 bases. The CDR3 extends over 14 amino acids. CDR3 sequence reads: CASSQRRGEVEQFF. DNA for the CDR3: TGTGCCAGCAGCCAACGGAGGGGGGAGGTTGAGCAGTTCTTC.

This clonotype was detected only a few times. This chain links TRBV24-1 with TRBJ1-2; a weak D match, TRBD1 (6 bases). The CDR3 contains 14 residues. Deletions cut 3 bases from V and 7 bases from J, with 14 bases between. The germline CDR1 and CDR2 sequences are KGHDR and SFDVKD. This CDR3 reads CATSDPRTALGYTF. For the CDR3, the DNA is TGTGCCACCAGTGATCCTCGGACAGCCCTTGGCTACACCTTC.

This clonotype was observed a few times. CDR3 nucleotides: TGTGCCAGCAGCTTAGAAGCGGGAGCGCACTACGAGCAGTACTTC. This encodes CASSLEAGAHYEQYF. The chain recombines TRBV27 with TRBJ2-7; 8 nucleotides agree with TRBD2. With V trimmed by 6 bases and J by 3 bases, 10 bases remained unmatched. CDR3 length: 15 residues. The germline CDR1 and CDR2 sequences are MNHEY and SMNVEV (reference sequence).

The chain couples TRBV11-2 to TRBJ1-2; D ambiguous. Trimming removed 5 bases at V and 7 bases at J, with 14 bases between. The CDR3 has 13 residues. Per the germline V gene, CDR1 is SGHAT and CDR2 is FQNNGV. The CDR3 spells CASSPQGSLGYTF. As DNA, the CDR3 is TGTGCCAGCAGCCCGCAAGGGAGCCTTGGCTACACCTTC.

This sequence joins TRBV5-5 and TRBJ2-7; 9 bases are a match to TRBD1. Germline values: CDR1 SGHKS, CDR2 YYEKEE (reference sequence). The CDR3 sequence is 15 residues long. The V and J ends lost 1 base and 2 bases, in that order; junction bases with no gene match: 4. The CDR3, as DNA: TGTGCCAGCAGCTTGCGACAGGGGGGGACCTACGAGCAGTACTTC. Translating gives CASSLRQGGTYEQYF.

V usage is TRBV6-1 and J usage is TRBJ2-3, with a tentative D call TRBD1 (6 bases). V dropped 6 bases and J dropped 8 bases, with 18 bases sitting between them. Germline CDR1 MNHNS, CDR2 SASEGT. This CDR3 comprises 14 residues. CDR3 sequence: CASSAGAAQGTQYF. The CDR3 bases are TGTGCCAGCAGCGCTGGGGCGGCACAGGGTACGCAGTATTTT.

This clonotype was counted only a few times. The rearrangement links TRBV12-3 or TRBV12-4 to TRBJ2-3; tentative D call: TRBD1 (5 bases). The length of the CDR3 is 16 residues. V was cut by 3 bases and J by 2 bases, with 15 bases left in between. CDR3 nucleotide sequence: TGTGCCAGCAGTTTCATCCAGCAGGGTTTCACAGATACGCAGTATTTT. Translating it yields CASSFIQQGFTDTQYF.

This clonotype has a count of ten or more. The chain combines TRBV6-2 or TRBV6-3 with TRBJ2-7; D possibly uses TRBD1 or TRBD2 (5 bases each). From germline, CDR1 is MNHEY and CDR2 SVGEGT. V lost 6 bases and J lost 0, with 12 bases in between. The CDR3 covers 14 residues. The CDR3, as DNA: TGTGCCAGCAGCCCGGATGGGGGCTCCTACGAGCAGTACTTC. Its protein product is CASSPDGGSYEQYF.

Only a few counts were recorded for this clonotype. V usage is TRBV2 and J usage is TRBJ1-5; no firm D call. V was cut by 5 bases and J by 0 bases, with 17 bases left in between. This CDR3 region has 17 residues. Germline V gene data show CDR1 as SNHLY and CDR2 as FYNNEI. This CDR3 is CASSRIPDGYSNQPQHF. The CDR3 nucleotides read TGTGCCAGCAGTCGCATACCTGACGGCTATAGCAATCAGCCCCAGCATTTT.

The chain links TRBV24-1 to TRBJ2-1; no reliable D call. Trimming left V 9 bases short and J 5 bases short, with 4 bases between. The length of the CDR3 is 10 residues. CDR1 and CDR2 (germline): KGHDR, SFDVKD. The CDR3 protein is CATGNNEQFF. The CDR3 nucleotides are TGTGCCACCGGGAACAATGAGCAGTTCTTC.

The chain recombines TRBV7-3 with TRBJ1-1; D not certain. Trimming removed 1 base from V and 3 bases from J, with 6 bases in between. The germline V gene has CDR1 SGHTA and CDR2 FQGTGA. The CDR3 totals 13 residues. The CDR3 spells CASSLNGHTEAFF. CDR3 coding DNA: TGTGCCAGCAGCTTAAACGGGCACACTGAAGCTTTCTTT.

CDR3 protein: CASSLGGRTQETQYF. In nucleotides, the CDR3 is TGCGCCAGCAGCCTCGGGGGGAGAACCCAAGAGACCCAGTACTTC. The chain combines TRBV5-1 with TRBJ2-5; 7 positions match TRBD2. J lost 1 base, V lost 4 bases, and 7 bases had no gene match. The CDR3 has 15 amino acids. CDR1 is SGHRS and CDR2 is YFSETQ in the germline V gene. The full variable domain, rest sourced from reference TRBV5-1 and TRBJ2-5, is KAGVTQTPRYLIKTRGQQVTLSCSPISGHRSVSWYQQTPGQGLQFLFEYFSETQRNKGNFPGRFSGRQFSNSRSEMNVSTLELGDSALYLCASSLGGRTQETQYFGPGTRLLVL.

The sample holds a few counts of this clonotype. The chain recombines TRBV15 with TRBJ2-1, with 8 bases lining up with TRBD2. The CDR3 totals 15 residues. Germline V lookup: CDR1 LNHNV, CDR2 YYDKDF (reference sequence). After removal of 3 bases from V and 4 bases from J, the junction contained 5 bases not matched to a gene. This CDR3 is CATSRSGRKYNEQFF. The CDR3 DNA follows: TGTGCCACCAGCAGGAGCGGGAGAAAGTACAATGAGCAGTTCTTC.

CDR3 amino acids: CASSQDHTGAGAEAFF. The CDR3 DNA reads as TGTGCCAGCAGCCAAGATCATACAGGGGCAGGGGCTGAAGCTTTCTTT. The chain uses TRBV4-2 and TRBJ1-1; 7 nucleotides agree with TRBD1. This CDR3 is built from 16 residues. The V gene end was trimmed by 0 bases and the J gene end by 6 bases; junction bases not matched to a gene: 10. Per the germline V gene, CDR1 is LGHNA and CDR2 is YNFKEQ.

This clonotype was detected only once. The J gene is TRBJ1-3, the V gene TRBV4-3; D call uncertain. Trimming removed 0 bases from V and 0 bases from J, with 12 bases in between. CDR1 and CDR2 from the germline V gene are LGHNA and YSLEER. The CDR3 is 17 residues long. CDR3 coding DNA: TGCGCCAGCAGCCAAGAAACACCTTCCCGCTCTGGAAACACCATATATTTT. Protein: CASSQETPSRSGNTIYF.

There are a few counts of this clonotype. The chain uses TRBV12-3 or TRBV12-4 and TRBJ1-2; D is unclear. CDR3 size: 13 residues. V lost 0 bases, J lost 3 bases, and 5 bases lay in between. CDR3 in amino acids: CASSLAAYYGYTF. The CDR3 DNA reads TGTGCCAGCAGTTTAGCGGCCTACTATGGCTACACCTTC.

About this clonotype itself: The junction differs from germline at one of its ends, possibly a read error. The rearrangement links TRBV7-9 to TRBJ2-3; D unresolved. The CDR3 is made up of 11 amino acids. The germline V gene encodes CDR1 SEHNR and CDR2 FQNEAQ (reference sequence). The CDR3 sequence: CASSLSARMDF. Here the CDR3 DNA reads TGTGCCAGCAGCTTGTCGGCCCGCATGGATTTT.

The chain carries TRBV2 and TRBJ2-7, with a tentative D call TRBD1 (6 bases). Looked up from germline, CDR1 is SNHLY and CDR2 is FYNNEI. V was shortened by 4 bases and J by 5 bases, with 18 bases between the two germline ends. This CDR3 spans 15 amino acids. The chain's CDR3 is CASSVTGSVGDEQYF. The CDR3 DNA follows: TGTGCCAGCAGTGTAACAGGGTCGGTAGGTGACGAGCAGTACTTC.

This clonotype occurred a few times. The J gene is TRBJ2-4, the V gene TRBV12-3 or TRBV12-4; TRBD1 or TRBD2 may be the D gene (5 bases each). The CDR3 sequence is 17 residues long. With 5 bases removed from V and 9 bases from J, the gap between germline ends came to 26 bases. In DNA, the CDR3 is TGTGCCAGCAGTGAGTTTCCGAGGGCAACCGAAAGGGGCATTCAGTACTTC. Encoded protein: CASSEFPRATERGIQYF.

This clonotype was seen a few times. The J gene is TRBJ2-2, the V gene TRBV7-2; TRBD2 agrees at 13 bases. CDR3 length: 18 amino acids. Germline assignment: CDR1 SGHTA and CDR2 FQGNSA. V shed 5 bases and J 2 bases; nucleotides not matched to a gene: 8. The CDR3 loop reads CASSPRTSGSLNTGELFF. The CDR3 DNA reads TGTGCCAGCAGCCCCAGGACTAGCGGGAGCTTAAACACCGGGGAGCTGTTTTTT. The whole variable domain, filled in from reference TRBV7-2 and TRBJ2-2, reads GAGVSQSPSNKVTEKGKDVELRCDPISGHTALYWYRQSLGQGLEFLIYFQGNSAPDKSGLPSDRFSAERTGGSVSTLTIQRTQQEDSAVYLCASSPRTSGSLNTGELFFGEGSRLTVL.